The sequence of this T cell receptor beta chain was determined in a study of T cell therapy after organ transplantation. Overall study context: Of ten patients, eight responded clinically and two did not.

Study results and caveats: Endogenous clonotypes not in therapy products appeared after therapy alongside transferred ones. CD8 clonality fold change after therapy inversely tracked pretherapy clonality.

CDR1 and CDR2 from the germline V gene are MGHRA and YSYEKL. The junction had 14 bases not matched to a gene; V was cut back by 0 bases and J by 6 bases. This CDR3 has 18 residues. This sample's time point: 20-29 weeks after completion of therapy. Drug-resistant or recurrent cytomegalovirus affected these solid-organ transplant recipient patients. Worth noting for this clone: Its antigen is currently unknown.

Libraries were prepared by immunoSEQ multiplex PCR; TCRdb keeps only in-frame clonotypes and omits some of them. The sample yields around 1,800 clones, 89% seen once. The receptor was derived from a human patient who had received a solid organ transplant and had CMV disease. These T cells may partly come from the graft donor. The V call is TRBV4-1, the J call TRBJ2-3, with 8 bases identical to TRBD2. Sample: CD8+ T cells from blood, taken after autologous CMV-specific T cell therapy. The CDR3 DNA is TGCGCCAGCAGCCAAGAAGGGCCGCGAGCGGGAGCTTGGGATACGCAGTATTTT. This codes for CASSQEGPRAGAWDTQYF.